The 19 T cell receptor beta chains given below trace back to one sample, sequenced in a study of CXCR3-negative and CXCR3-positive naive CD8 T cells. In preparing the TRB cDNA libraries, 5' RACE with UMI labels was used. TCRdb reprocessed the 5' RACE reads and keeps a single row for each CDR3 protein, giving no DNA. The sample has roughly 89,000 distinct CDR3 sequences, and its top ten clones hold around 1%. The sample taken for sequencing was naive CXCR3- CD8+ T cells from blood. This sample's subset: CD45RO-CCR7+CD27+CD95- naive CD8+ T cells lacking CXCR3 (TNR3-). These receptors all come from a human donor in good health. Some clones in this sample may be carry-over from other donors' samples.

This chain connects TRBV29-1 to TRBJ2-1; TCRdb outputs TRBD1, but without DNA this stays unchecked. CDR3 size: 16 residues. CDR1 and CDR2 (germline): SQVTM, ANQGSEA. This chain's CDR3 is CSVEDPTTGAYNEQFF.

This CDR3 is CSVEGFGGQETQYF. The chain uses TRBV29-1 and TRBJ2-5; the TCRdb D gene call, TRBD1, has no DNA to confirm it. This CDR3 comprises 14 residues. Germline values: CDR1 SQVTM, CDR2 ANQGSEA.

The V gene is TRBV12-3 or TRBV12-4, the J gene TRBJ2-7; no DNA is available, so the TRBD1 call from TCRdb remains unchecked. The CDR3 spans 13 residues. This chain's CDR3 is CASSLLRGQEQYF.

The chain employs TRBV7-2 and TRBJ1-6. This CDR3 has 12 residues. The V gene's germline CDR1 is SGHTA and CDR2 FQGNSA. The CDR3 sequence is CASSSVGSPLHF.

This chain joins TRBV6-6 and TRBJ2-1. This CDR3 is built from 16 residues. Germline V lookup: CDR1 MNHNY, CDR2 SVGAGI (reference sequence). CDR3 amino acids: CASSPEFQTVGNEQFF.

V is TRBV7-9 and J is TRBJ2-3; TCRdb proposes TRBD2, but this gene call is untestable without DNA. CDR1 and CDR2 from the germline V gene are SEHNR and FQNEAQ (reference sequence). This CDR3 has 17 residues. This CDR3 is CASKALTSGVPGDTQYF.

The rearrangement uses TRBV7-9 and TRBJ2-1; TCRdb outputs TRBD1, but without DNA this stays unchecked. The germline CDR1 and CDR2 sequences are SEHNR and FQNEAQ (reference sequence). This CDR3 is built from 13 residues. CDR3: CASSPPGHYEQFF. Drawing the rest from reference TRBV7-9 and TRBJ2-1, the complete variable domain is DTGVSQNPRHKITKRGQNVTFRCDPISEHNRLYWYRQTLGQGPEFLTYFQNEAQLEKSRLLSDRFSAERPKGSFSTLEIQRTEQGDSAMYLCASSPPGHYEQFFGPGTRLTVL.

The CDR3 here is CSASMGGRDYEQYF. The chain employs TRBV20-1 and TRBJ2-7. Germline V gene lookup returns CDR1 DFQATT and CDR2 SNEGSKA (reference sequence). The CDR3 covers 14 residues.

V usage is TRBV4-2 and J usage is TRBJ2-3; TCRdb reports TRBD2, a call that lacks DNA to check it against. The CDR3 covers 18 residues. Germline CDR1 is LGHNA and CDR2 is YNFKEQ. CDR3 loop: CASSQDLAGVPGTDTQYF.

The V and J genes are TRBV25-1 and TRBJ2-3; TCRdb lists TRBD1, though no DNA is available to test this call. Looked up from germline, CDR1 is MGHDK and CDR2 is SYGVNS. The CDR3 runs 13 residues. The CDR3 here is CASSEFDSPTQYF.

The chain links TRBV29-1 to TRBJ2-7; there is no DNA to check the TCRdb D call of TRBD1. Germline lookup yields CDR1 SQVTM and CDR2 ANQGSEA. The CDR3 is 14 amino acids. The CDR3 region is CSVNGDRSSYEQYF.

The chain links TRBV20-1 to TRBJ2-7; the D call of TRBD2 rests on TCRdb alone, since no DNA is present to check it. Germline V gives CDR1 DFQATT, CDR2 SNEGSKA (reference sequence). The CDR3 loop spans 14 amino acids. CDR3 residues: CSARDREDTYEQYF.

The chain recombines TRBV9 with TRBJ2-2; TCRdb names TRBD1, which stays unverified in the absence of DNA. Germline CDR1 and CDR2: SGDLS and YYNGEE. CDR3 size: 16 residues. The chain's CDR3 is CASSVESGAPVGELFF.

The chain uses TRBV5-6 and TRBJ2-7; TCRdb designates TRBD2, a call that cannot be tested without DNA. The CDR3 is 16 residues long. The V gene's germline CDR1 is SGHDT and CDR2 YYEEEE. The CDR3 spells CASSLGVLAGYYEQYF. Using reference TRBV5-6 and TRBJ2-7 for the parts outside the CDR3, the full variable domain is DAGVTQSPTHLIKTRGQQVTLRCSPKSGHDTVSWYQQALGQGPQFIFQYYEEEERQRGNFPDRFSGHQFPNYSSELNVNALLLGDSALYLCASSLGVLAGYYEQYFGPGTRLTVT.

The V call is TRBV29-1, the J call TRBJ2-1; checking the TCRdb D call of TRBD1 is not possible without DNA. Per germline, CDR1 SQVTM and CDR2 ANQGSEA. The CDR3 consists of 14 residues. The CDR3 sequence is CSESPPTGGNEQFF.

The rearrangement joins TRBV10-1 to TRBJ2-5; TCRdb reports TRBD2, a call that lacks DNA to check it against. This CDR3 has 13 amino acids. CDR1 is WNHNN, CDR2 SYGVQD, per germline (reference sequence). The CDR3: CASSVLHSRTQYF.

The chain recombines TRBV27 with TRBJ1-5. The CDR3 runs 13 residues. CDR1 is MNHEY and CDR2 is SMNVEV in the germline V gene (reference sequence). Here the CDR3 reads CASERKRNQPQHF.

The CDR3 sequence is CASSPPDRRYEKLFF. The chain joins TRBV18 to TRBJ1-4; TCRdb proposes TRBD1, but this gene call is untestable without DNA. The CDR3 loop spans 15 amino acids. The germline V gene has CDR1 KGHSH and CDR2 LQKENI.

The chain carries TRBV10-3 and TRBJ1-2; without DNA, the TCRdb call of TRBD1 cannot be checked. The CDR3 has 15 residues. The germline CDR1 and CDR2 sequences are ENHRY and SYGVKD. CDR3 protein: CAISESYRGRDGYTF.